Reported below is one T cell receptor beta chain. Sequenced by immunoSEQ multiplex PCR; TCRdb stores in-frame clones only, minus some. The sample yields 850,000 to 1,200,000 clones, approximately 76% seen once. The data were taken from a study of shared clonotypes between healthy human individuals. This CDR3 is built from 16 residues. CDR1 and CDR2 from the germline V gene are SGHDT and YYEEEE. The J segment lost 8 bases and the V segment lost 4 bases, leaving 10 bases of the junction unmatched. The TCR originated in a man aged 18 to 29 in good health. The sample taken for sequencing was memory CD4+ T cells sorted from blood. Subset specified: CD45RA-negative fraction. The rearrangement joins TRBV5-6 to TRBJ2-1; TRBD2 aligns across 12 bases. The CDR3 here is CASSPGWTSGVDEQFF. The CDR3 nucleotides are TGTGCCAGCAGCCCAGGGTGGACTAGCGGGGTCGATGAGCAGTTCTTC.